The 32 T cell receptor beta chains below were found in one sample sequenced in a study of read filtering for tumor transcriptome and immune sequencing. The library was built from about 0.4 ug RNA with molecular barcoded adaptors for alpha/delta and beta/gamma chains. Each CDR3 protein gets one entry after TCRdb re-called the reads with MiXCR. Of about 58,000 distinct CDR3 sequences in the sample, 9% to 15% were seen once. The source material was a population of CD138-negative cells sorted from bone marrow. The receptors derive from a donor aged 40 or older with multiple myeloma.

A note on this clonotype: A single base is all that separates this from a far larger clone, so a read error is likely. The rearrangement links TRBV7-6 to TRBJ2-1; TRBD2 matches 8 bases. CDR3 length: 15 amino acids. In germline, CDR1 is SGHVS, CDR2 FNYEAQ. V lost 5 bases to trimming and J lost 1 base; unmatched junction nucleotides: 4. CDR3 amino acids: CASSAPGGSYNEQFF. The CDR3 coding sequence is TGTGCCAGCAGCGCGCCGGGGGGGTCCTACAATGAGCAGTTCTTC. The variable domain in full, with the rest retrieved from reference TRBV7-6 and TRBJ2-1, is GAGVSQSPRYKVTKRGQDVALRCDPISGHVSLYWYRQALGQGPEFLTYFNYEAQQDKSGLPNDRFSAERPEGSISTLTIQRTEQRDSAMYRCASSAPGGSYNEQFFGPGTRLTVL.

This clonotype was recorded many times. V is TRBV6-5 and J is TRBJ2-3; TRBD2 agrees at 12 bases. The CDR3 consists of 15 residues. V lost 7 bases to trimming and J lost 0 bases; unmatched junction nucleotides: 2. Germline lookup yields CDR1 MNHEY and CDR2 SVGAGI. The CDR3 bases are TGTGCCAGCACTAGCGGGGGGGTAAGCACAGATACGCAGTATTTT. Residues: CASTSGGVSTDTQYF.

This clonotype has a count of ten or more. The chain joins TRBV4-2 to TRBJ1-1, with D uncertain. The germline V gene encodes CDR1 LGHNA and CDR2 YNFKEQ. The length of the CDR3 is 16 residues. V lost 4 bases to trimming and J lost 0 bases, with 15 bases between them. CDR3 region: CASSPYNGAMNTEAFF. Here the CDR3 DNA reads TGTGCCAGCAGCCCTTACAATGGAGCAATGAACACTGAAGCTTTCTTT.

This chain links TRBV27 with TRBJ2-3, with 9 nucleotides matching TRBD2. The J segment lost 4 bases and the V segment lost 0 bases, leaving 5 bases of the junction unmatched. This CDR3 comprises 16 residues. CDR1 and CDR2 (germline): MNHEY, SMNVEV (reference sequence). This CDR3 is CASSLSPGLAPDTQYF. As DNA, the CDR3 is TGTGCCAGCAGTTTATCTCCTGGACTAGCGCCAGATACGCAGTATTTT.

As regards this clonotype: A read error may be the cause here, since a much bigger clone is one base away. The chain combines TRBV5-1 with TRBJ1-2; 8 nucleotides match TRBD1. The germline gives CDR1 SGHRS, CDR2 YFSETQ. The CDR3 runs to 14 residues. The CDR3 sequence is CASSLEGQVSGYIF. The CDR3 region has the DNA TGCGCCAGCAGCTTGGAGGGACAGGTGTCTGGCTACATCTTC.

In this sample, this clonotype is medium-sized. CDR3 bases: TGTGCCAGCAGTTCTCTCTCCTACAATGAGCAGTTCTTC. This translates into CASSSLSYNEQFF. V is TRBV12-3 or TRBV12-4 and J is TRBJ2-1; no reliable D call. The CDR3 runs to 13 residues. V gave up 4 bases and J gave up 0 bases, with 4 bases separating them.

This clonotype appeared many times. This chain uses TRBV11-3 with TRBJ2-1, with D possibly being TRBD1 (5 bases). The CDR3 covers 14 residues. Germline CDR1 and CDR2: SGHNT and YENEEA. V lost 5 bases, J lost 6 bases, and 14 bases lay in between. CDR3 region: CASSPGLRGNEQFF. CDR3 nucleotides: TGTGCCAGCAGCCCCGGGCTAAGGGGCAATGAGCAGTTCTTC.

Regarding this clonotype: A much larger clone sits a single nucleotide away, making a read error possible. This rearrangement joins TRBV2 to TRBJ2-3; weak D call: TRBD1 (6 bases). The CDR3 consists of 15 residues. The germline V gene encodes CDR1 SNHLY and CDR2 FYNNEI. CDR3: CASSQGYPSTETQYF. As DNA, the CDR3 is TGTGCCAGCAGCCAGGGGTACCCTAGCACAGAAACGCAGTATTTT.

This clonotype came up many times. The gene calls are TRBV6-5 and TRBJ2-2; 8 bases are shared with TRBD2. The CDR3 extends over 15 amino acids. The germline CDR1 and CDR2 sequences are MNHEY and SVGAGI. J lost 5 bases, V lost 6 bases, and 8 bases had no gene match. CDR3 DNA: TGTGCCAGCAGACAACGGGGGGGCGGGACCGGGGAGCTGTTTTTT. It codes for CASRQRGGGTGELFF.

This clonotype ranks as medium-sized. V and J are TRBV29-1 and TRBJ2-2; D ambiguous. The CDR3 sequence is 17 residues long. Deletions cut 3 bases from V and 6 bases from J, with 23 bases between. CDR1 is SQVTM and CDR2 is ANQGSEA in the germline V gene. In DNA form, the CDR3 reads TGCAGCGTTGAGCGTAGCTCGGGCCGCGGTCGACCCGGGGAGCTGTTTTTT. Amino acid sequence: CSVERSSGRGRPGELFF.

This clonotype has ten or more counts. The V and J genes are TRBV7-3 and TRBJ2-5; D perhaps matches TRBD1 (6 bases). Germline loops: CDR1 SGHTA, CDR2 FQGTGA. CDR3 length: 14 amino acids. V lost 6 bases and J lost 2, with 13 bases in between. This CDR3 reads CASSVQGSQETQYF. CDR3 in DNA: TGTGCCAGCAGTGTCCAGGGGAGTCAAGAGACCCAGTACTTC.

In its sample, this clonotype was seen many times. The chain carries TRBV12-3 or TRBV12-4 and TRBJ2-2; weak D call: TRBD1 (5 bases). The CDR3 totals 15 residues. The V and J ends lost 3 bases and 5 bases respectively, with 13 bases between them. Here the CDR3 DNA reads TGTGCCAGCAGTTTTTTCGGACACAGAACCGGGGAGCTGTTTTTT. Translated: CASSFFGHRTGELFF.

This clonotype was seen more than once but under ten times. CDR3 residues: CASGITDTQYF. In nucleotides, the CDR3 is TGCGCCAGCGGCATCACAGATACGCAGTATTTT. The rearrangement uses TRBV5-1 and TRBJ2-3, with D unresolved. The CDR3 is 11 residues long. V lost 7 bases and J lost 2, with 5 bases in between. Germline CDR1 SGHRS, CDR2 YFSETQ.

The chain joins TRBV7-9 to TRBJ2-4, with D perhaps matching TRBD2 (5 bases). The CDR3 is 16 amino acids. V was clipped by 4 bases and J by 3 bases, with 16 bases between them. Germline loops: CDR1 SEHNR, CDR2 FQNEAQ (reference sequence). Here the CDR3 DNA reads TGTGCCAGCAGCTCGCCTTTGGAGGTCCTCAAAAACATTCAGTACTTC. Its protein is CASSSPLEVLKNIQYF.

Ten or more counts support this clonotype. The chain recombines TRBV30 with TRBJ1-6, with D perhaps TRBD1 (6 bases). Trimming pared 1 base from V and 7 bases from J, leaving 14 bases between. Germline lookup yields CDR1 GTSNPN and CDR2 SVGIG (reference sequence). The CDR3 is made up of 15 amino acids. The CDR3 here is CAWSAIWDTNSPLHF. The CDR3 coding sequence is TGTGCCTGGAGTGCGATATGGGACACCAATTCACCCCTCCACTTT.

This clonotype was counted many times. A junction boundary mismatches the germline segment, possibly from a read error. CDR3 sequence (DNA): TGTGCCAGCAGCCCGGGACTAGGGGTCTACAATGGGCAGTTCTTC. This codes for CASSPGLGVYNGQFF. The chain uses TRBV7-2 and TRBJ2-1, with 8 nucleotides matching TRBD2. The CDR3 sequence is 15 residues long. Germline CDR1 is SGHTA and CDR2 is FQGNSA. Full variable domain (missing parts from reference TRBV7-2 and TRBJ2-1): GAGVSQSPSNKVTEKGKDVELRCDPISGHTALYWYRQSLGQGLEFLIYFQGNSAPDKSGLPSDRFSAERTGGSVSTLTIQRTQQEDSAVYLCASSPGLGVYNGQFFGPGTRLTVL.

There are many counts of this clonotype. The chain carries TRBV30 and TRBJ2-2; 7 bases align to TRBD2. The trim removed 3 bases at V and 4 bases at J, leaving 8 bases unmatched. This CDR3 spans 15 amino acids. Germline values: CDR1 GTSNPN, CDR2 SVGIG (reference sequence). The CDR3 bases are TGTGCCTGGAGCGACGGGGGGTGGGTCACCGGGGAGCTGTTTTTT. Translating it yields CAWSDGGWVTGELFF.

This clonotype was detected ten times or more. The J gene is TRBJ1-1, the V gene TRBV7-9; 8 nucleotides line up with TRBD1. The germline gives CDR1 SEHNR, CDR2 FQNEAQ (reference sequence). The CDR3 length is 15 residues. J was trimmed by 4 bases and V by 5 bases; bases with no gene match: 9. The CDR3 here is CASSPQGVRGTEAFF. The CDR3 DNA follows: TGTGCCAGCAGCCCACAGGGGGTAAGGGGCACTGAAGCTTTCTTT.

In this sample, this clonotype turned up many times. The genes are TRBV7-9 and TRBJ2-5, with 8 bases matching TRBD1. Trimming cost V 1 base and J 5 bases; bases outside gene matches: 0. The V gene's germline CDR1 is SEHNR and CDR2 FQNEAQ (reference sequence). This CDR3 comprises 13 residues. CDR3 coding DNA: TGTGCCAGCAGCTTAGGGACAGGGGAGACCCAGTACTTC. As protein: CASSLGTGETQYF.

This clonotype has ten or more counts. The gene calls are TRBV7-6 and TRBJ2-6; D might be TRBD1 (5 bases). The CDR3 has 16 amino acids. Germline V gene data show CDR1 as SGHVS and CDR2 as FNYEAQ. V dropped 0 bases and J dropped 0 bases, with 6 bases sitting between them. CDR3 sequence reads: CASSLADISGANVLTF. CDR3 DNA sequence: TGTGCCAGCAGCTTAGCGGACATCTCTGGGGCCAACGTCCTGACTTTC.

Only a few counts were recorded for this clonotype. The chain uses TRBV14 and TRBJ2-5; D is perhaps TRBD1 (5 bases). Trimming left V 2 bases short and J 5 bases short, with 12 bases between. The length of the CDR3 is 14 residues. Germline CDR1 is SGHDN and CDR2 is FVKESK. The chain's CDR3 is CASSQNLGRETQYF. The CDR3 bases are TGTGCCAGCAGCCAAAATCTGGGGCGCGAGACCCAGTACTTC.

This clonotype showed up many times. The chain couples TRBV14 to TRBJ1-2; TRBD1 matches 7 bases. The CDR3 is 14 amino acids. V shed 3 bases, J shed 8 bases, and the junction held 9 bases outside the gene matches. Germline CDR1 is SGHDN and CDR2 is FVKESK. The CDR3: CASSQEATGVGYTF. CDR3 DNA sequence: TGTGCCAGCAGCCAGGAAGCCACAGGGGTCGGCTACACCTTC. The full variable domain, its missing parts supplied by reference TRBV14 and TRBJ1-2, is EAGVTQFPSHSVIEKGQTVTLRCDPISGHDNLYWYRRVMGKEIKFLLHFVKESKQDESGMPNNRFLAERTGGTYSTLKVQPAELEDSGVYFCASSQEATGVGYTFGSGTRLTVV.

Many counts were recorded for this clonotype. This rearrangement joins TRBV7-9 to TRBJ2-3, with 9 nucleotides matching TRBD1. This CDR3 spans 15 amino acids. Per germline, CDR1 SEHNR and CDR2 FQNEAQ (reference sequence). After removal of 5 bases from V and 4 bases from J, the junction contained 7 bases not matched to a gene. Here the CDR3 DNA reads TGTGCCAGCAGCCCAGGACAGGGGAGGTCAGATACGCAGTATTTT. It yields the protein CASSPGQGRSDTQYF.

This clonotype was found many times. V gene TRBV28 combines with J gene TRBJ1-1; 9 bases are shared with TRBD1. Germline V gene data show CDR1 as MDHEN and CDR2 as SYDVKM. Germline trimming cut 6 bases from V and 7 bases from J; bases unmatched to any gene: 3. The CDR3 runs 12 residues. In DNA form, the CDR3 reads TGTGCCAGCAGAGGGACAGGGCGTGAAGCTTTCTTT. Its protein product is CASRGTGREAFF. The whole variable domain, remainder taken from reference TRBV28 and TRBJ1-1, is DVKVTQSSRYLVKRTGEKVFLECVQDMDHENMFWYRQDPGLGLRLIYFSYDVKMKEKGDIPEGYSVSREKKERFSLILESASTNQTSMYLCASRGTGREAFFGQGTRLTVV.

This chain uses TRBV4-1 with TRBJ1-2, with no clear D. This CDR3 is 14 amino acids long. With 4 bases removed from V and 3 bases from J, the gap between germline ends came to 12 bases. Germline V CDR1 and CDR2: MGHRA, YSYEKL. DNA for the CDR3: TGCGCCAGCAGCCCCCCCGAGCGGGACTATGGCTACACCTTC. It codes for CASSPPERDYGYTF.

This clonotype was seen many times. The chain joins TRBV11-2 to TRBJ1-1; D is perhaps TRBD1 (5 bases). The V gene's germline CDR1 is SGHAT and CDR2 FQNNGV. The V end was cut by 3 bases, the J end by 3 bases, with 11 bases between. The CDR3 is 14 residues long. This CDR3 is CASSFFPGDTEAFF. The CDR3 DNA follows: TGTGCCAGCAGCTTTTTCCCGGGGGACACTGAAGCTTTCTTT.

This chain links TRBV5-4 with TRBJ1-1; possibly TRBD1 for D (6 bases). CDR3 size: 16 residues. The germline V gene has CDR1 SGHNT and CDR2 YYREEE (reference sequence). Trimming removed 4 bases from V and 4 bases from J, with 20 bases in between. DNA of the CDR3: TGTGCCAGCAGCCATCAAATTCGGGGGGCCGGCACTGAAGCTTTCTTT. This gives the protein CASSHQIRGAGTEAFF.

This clonotype was seen at least ten times. CDR3 in DNA: TGTGCCAGCAGCCAGAATCGGGGGGGGCGCACCGGGGAGCTGTTTTTT. This gives the protein CASSQNRGGRTGELFF. The J gene is TRBJ2-2, the V gene TRBV3-1; TRBD2 agrees at 8 bases. This CDR3 comprises 16 residues. In germline, CDR1 is LGHDT, CDR2 YNNKEL (reference sequence). V trimming: 3 bases; J trimming: 4 bases; junction bases outside the gene matches: 7.

The chain links TRBV20-1 to TRBJ1-1; D is ambiguous. Per the germline V gene, CDR1 is DFQATT and CDR2 is SNEGSKA (reference sequence). V gave up 8 bases and J gave up 1 base, with 17 bases separating them. This CDR3 region has 14 residues. The CDR3 loop is CSNQLPGRNTEAFF. CDR3 DNA sequence: TGCAGTAACCAGCTACCGGGGAGGAACACTGAAGCTTTCTTT.

On this clonotype: A far larger clone is a single base away, which makes a read error likely. The CDR3 region has the DNA TGTGCCAGCAGCTTACGGGCTAGCGGCTCCTACGAGCAGTACTTC. Protein: CASSLRASGSYEQYF. The chain is built from TRBV7-2 and TRBJ2-7; 7 positions agree with TRBD2. V shed 2 bases, J shed 0 bases, and the junction held 4 bases outside the gene matches. The CDR3 length is 15 residues. Germline V CDR1 and CDR2: SGHTA, FQGNSA.

This clonotype was seen repeatedly, ten times or more. The chain links TRBV12-3 or TRBV12-4 to TRBJ1-1; the match to TRBD1 covers 8 bases. The length of the CDR3 is 13 residues. J gave up 6 bases and V 6 bases, and 6 bases lay outside the gene matches. CDR3 sequence: CASRTDRGPEAFF. The CDR3 DNA sequence: TGTGCCAGCAGGACCGACAGGGGTCCTGAAGCTTTCTTT.

This clonotype was counted a few times. The V and J genes are TRBV29-1 and TRBJ2-1; tentative D call: TRBD2 (6 bases). V was trimmed by 4 bases and J by 0 bases, leaving 16 bases between them. The CDR3 extends over 16 amino acids. Per germline, CDR1 SQVTM and CDR2 ANQGSEA. The CDR3 protein is CSVALLARSSYNEQFF. The CDR3 nucleotides are TGCAGCGTTGCCCTACTAGCTAGGAGCTCCTACAATGAGCAGTTCTTC.